A single sample is the source of the 19 T cell receptor beta chains below, sequenced in a study of T cells in Graves' hyperthyroidism and ophthalmopathy (dated by TCRdb to between 2018 and 2020). The protocol used for the library was multiplex PCR. Sequencing was carried out with an Illumina HiSeq 2000. Amplification of TCR beta CDR3 regions was carried out from RNA transcripts. A first-round RT-PCR of the TCR CDR3 used the HTBI primer set with the Qiagen OneStep RT-PCR kit. TCRdb reprocessed the public reads (quality trimming at Q25 with fastp, clone calling with MiXCR) and kept in-frame beta chains. Each entry is one CDR3 protein sequence, shown with its most common DNA and genes. This sample has hundreds of thousands of distinct CDR3 sequences in its table, and 15% to 20% of those were observed once. The ten biggest clones cover 3.5% to 4% of the sample. Sequencing used blood. The receptors shown here come from a woman aged 30 to 39 with Graves' hyperthyroidism.

About this clonotype itself: This may be a read error: a much more frequent sequence differs by one nucleotide. This chain joins TRBV2 and TRBJ2-7; 15 nucleotides align to TRBD2. The V gene's germline CDR1 is SNHLY and CDR2 FYNNEI. There are 14 residues in the CDR3. The CDR3 loop is CASKGTSGRYGQYF. The CDR3 bases are TGTGCCAGCAAAGGGACTAGCGGGAGGTACGGGCAGTACTTC.

On this clonotype itself: A much more abundant neighbour one base away suggests this may be a read error. The chain has TRBV7-7 and TRBJ2-7, with TRBD2 identical over 7 bases. Germline V lookup: CDR1 SSHAT, CDR2 FNYEAQ (reference sequence). There are 13 residues in the CDR3. Written as DNA, the CDR3 is TGTGCTAGCAGCCGGCGGGAGAGCAGTGAGCAGTACTTC. It encodes CASSRRESSEQYF.

The sample holds many counts of this clonotype. The V and J genes are TRBV20-1 and TRBJ1-1; no firm D call. Germline-derived CDR1 and CDR2 are DFQATT and SNEGSKA (reference sequence). The CDR3 is 12 amino acids. V dropped 6 bases and J dropped 5 bases, with 13 bases sitting between them. The CDR3 is CSAPDARTEAFF. CDR3 in DNA: TGCAGTGCCCCGGACGCCCGTACTGAAGCTTTCTTT.

This clonotype was observed a handful of times. The chain links TRBV29-1 to TRBJ2-2, with TRBD2 matching 13 bases. This CDR3 is built from 14 residues. Germline CDR1 is SQVTM and CDR2 is ANQGSEA. J gave up 10 bases and V 4 bases, and 6 bases lay outside the gene matches. CDR3 amino acids: CSVGGLAGASELFF. The CDR3 bases are TGCAGCGTTGGAGGACTAGCGGGGGCTTCGGAGCTGTTTTTT.

The rearrangement uses TRBV5-1 and TRBJ2-1; possible D gene TRBD2, 6 bases. CDR1 SGHRS and CDR2 YFSETQ come from the germline V gene. This CDR3 is built from 14 residues. The V end was cut by 3 bases, the J end by 9 bases, with 16 bases between. The CDR3 nucleotides are TGCGCCAGCAGCTCCGGGCCCCCGGAGGGTGAGCAGTTCTTC. Residues: CASSSGPPEGEQFF.

Many counts were recorded for this clonotype. This sequence joins TRBV27 and TRBJ2-1; tentative D call: TRBD2 (5 bases). The V end was cut by 4 bases, the J end by 4 bases, with 11 bases between. The CDR3 runs 14 residues. Per the germline V gene, CDR1 is MNHEY and CDR2 is SMNVEV (reference sequence). CDR3 protein: CASSSSGEYNEQFF. The CDR3, as DNA: TGTGCCAGCAGTTCCTCCGGGGAATACAATGAGCAGTTCTTC.

This clonotype was observed at least ten times. The chain links TRBV7-8 to TRBJ2-1, with unresolved D. The CDR3 is 14 residues long. V was cut by 1 base and J by 5 bases, with 9 bases left in between. Germline-derived CDR1 and CDR2 are SGHVS and FQNEAQ. The CDR3, as DNA: TGTGCCAGCAGCTTAGTGGTTACAAACAATGAGCAGTTCTTC. Its protein is CASSLVVTNNEQFF.

The sample holds many counts of this clonotype. This chain links TRBV7-2 with TRBJ2-1, with unresolved D. V lost 5 bases and J lost 8, with 13 bases in between. Germline loops: CDR1 SGHTA, CDR2 FQGNSA. The CDR3 has 13 residues. CDR3 DNA: TGTGCCAGCAGCCCCGCAGGAAGTCATGAGCAGTTCTTC. Amino acids: CASSPAGSHEQFF.

This clonotype occurred a few times. The chain recombines TRBV30 with TRBJ2-5; tentative D call: TRBD2 (8 bases). Germline V gene lookup returns CDR1 GTSNPN and CDR2 SVGIG (reference sequence). Trimming shortened V by 0 bases and J by 5 bases, and 22 bases separated the two germline ends. CDR3 length: 17 residues. The DNA of the CDR3 is TGTGCCTGGAGTGTACAGGGGCGGGAGGTCTCCCGGGAGACCCAGTACTTC. Translated, it gives CAWSVQGREVSRETQYF.

This clonotype is a singleton in its sample. This may be a read error, as it is one base from a much larger clone. This chain links TRBV30 with TRBJ2-2; either TRBD1 or TRBD2 may fit D (5 bases each). The CDR3 extends over 15 amino acids. The germline V and J ends were trimmed by 2 bases and 10 bases, with 20 bases remaining between them. CDR1 is GTSNPN and CDR2 is SVGIG in the germline V gene (reference sequence). The CDR3 DNA is TGTGCCTGGAGTACGAACCGGTTACGGGGCGAGGAGCTGTTTTTT. Its protein is CAWSTNRLRGEELFF.

The gene calls are TRBV6-1 and TRBJ2-7; a possible D gene is TRBD1 (6 bases). Germline assignment: CDR1 MNHNS and CDR2 SASEGT. This CDR3 has 15 amino acids. Trimming left V 0 bases short and J 2 bases short, with 11 bases between. The CDR3 DNA reads as TGTGCCAGCAGTGAAGCGGCAGGGGACCCCTACGAGCAGTACTTC. It translates to CASSEAAGDPYEQYF.

The rearrangement uses TRBV7-2 and TRBJ2-2; the match to TRBD2 covers 8 bases. Germline loops: CDR1 SGHTA, CDR2 FQGNSA. The CDR3 runs 19 residues. V lost 4 bases, J lost 5 bases, and 18 bases stayed unmatched. In nucleotides, the CDR3 is TGTGCCAGCAGCTCAGTTCGCTATCCGGGACTAGAGGGGACCGGGGAGCTGTTTTTT. It is translated as CASSSVRYPGLEGTGELFF.

The table lists this clonotype with many counts. CDR3 in amino acids: CAWTRGERSSGYTF. DNA of the CDR3: TGTGCCTGGACCCGAGGGGAACGGTCTTCAGGCTACACCTTC. The rearrangement uses TRBV30 and TRBJ1-2; tentative D call: TRBD1 (5 bases). There are 14 residues in the CDR3. Germline CDR1 and CDR2: GTSNPN and SVGIG (reference sequence). The ends were cut back, 4 bases at V and 8 bases at J, with 20 bases in the middle.

In this sample, this clonotype turned up many times. The V call is TRBV5-1, the J call TRBJ2-2, with TRBD2 matching 10 bases. Germline assignment: CDR1 SGHRS and CDR2 YFSETQ. Trimming at V came to 3 bases and at J to 2 bases, leaving 4 bases not matched to a gene. The CDR3 loop spans 16 amino acids. In DNA form, the CDR3 reads TGCGCCAGCAGCTACGCTAGCGGGGGAAACACCGGGGAGCTGTTTTTT. It yields the protein CASSYASGGNTGELFF.

Worth noting for this clonotype: The junction differs from germline at one of its ends, possibly a read error. The rearrangement uses TRBV28 and TRBJ2-3, with D perhaps TRBD2 (6 bases). This CDR3 spans 15 amino acids. Germline V CDR1 and CDR2: MDHEN, SYDVKM. Here the CDR3 DNA reads TGTGCCACCAGTGATAACCGACAGCCAGCGGGTACGCAGTATTTT. Amino acids: CATSDNRQPAGTQYF.

V usage is TRBV20-1 and J usage is TRBJ2-7, with 7 bases that match TRBD2. V shed 5 bases, J shed 2 bases, and the junction held 9 bases outside the gene matches. The V gene's germline CDR1 is DFQATT and CDR2 SNEGSKA (reference sequence). This CDR3 has 14 amino acids. CDR3 coding DNA: TGCAGTGCTGCCCAACCAGGGAGGGCCTACGAGCAGTACTTC. The encoded protein is CSAAQPGRAYEQYF.

This clonotype was picked up many times. The CDR3 sequence is CASSYHGPGGNQPQHF. The CDR3 region has the DNA TGTGCCAGCAGTTACCATGGGCCAGGGGGCAATCAGCCCCAGCATTTT. V and J are TRBV6-5 and TRBJ1-5; a possible D gene is TRBD1 (6 bases). Germline V gene lookup returns CDR1 MNHEY and CDR2 SVGAGI. The V gene lost 2 bases and the J gene lost 2 bases, with 13 bases spanning the gap. This CDR3 is 16 amino acids long.

This clonotype was found many times. The chain combines TRBV6-1 with TRBJ1-1; 10 nucleotides agree with TRBD1. The V and J ends lost 9 bases and 4 bases, in that order; junction bases with no gene match: 5. Germline V gene lookup returns CDR1 MNHNS and CDR2 SASEGT. CDR3 length: 13 amino acids. CDR3 in DNA: TGTGCCAGTGGGGGGACAGGGGTCACTGAAGCTTTCTTT. Protein sequence: CASGGTGVTEAFF.

This clonotype has more than one count but fewer than ten. The V call is TRBV18, the J call TRBJ2-3, with a weak D call TRBD2 (5 bases). Germline-derived CDR1 and CDR2 are KGHSH and LQKENI. V lost 1 base and J 6 bases, leaving 14 bases between the germline ends. The CDR3 loop spans 15 amino acids. The CDR3 region has the DNA TGTGCCAGCTCACCACGGGAGTTCCACTTTGATACGCAGTATTTT. Amino acid sequence: CASSPREFHFDTQYF.